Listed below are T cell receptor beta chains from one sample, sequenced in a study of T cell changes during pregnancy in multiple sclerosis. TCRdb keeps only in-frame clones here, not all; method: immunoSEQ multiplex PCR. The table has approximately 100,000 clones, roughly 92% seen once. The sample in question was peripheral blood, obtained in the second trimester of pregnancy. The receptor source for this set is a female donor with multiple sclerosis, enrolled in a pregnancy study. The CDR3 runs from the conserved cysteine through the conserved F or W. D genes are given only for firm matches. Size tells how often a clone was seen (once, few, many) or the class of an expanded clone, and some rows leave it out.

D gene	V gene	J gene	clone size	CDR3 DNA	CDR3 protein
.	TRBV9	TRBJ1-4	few	TGTGCCAGCAGCCTATCAGGGGCAGCGGAAAAACTGTTTTTT	CASSLSGAAEKLFF
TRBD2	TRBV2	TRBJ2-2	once	TGTGCCAGCCGTCCGGGGGGAAGGACCGGGGAGCTGTTTTTT	CASRPGGRTGELFF
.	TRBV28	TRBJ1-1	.	TGTGCCAGCAGTTCCGCGGGACTCAATTTGAACACTGAAGCTTTCTTT	CASSSAGLNLNTEAFF
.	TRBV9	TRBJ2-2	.	TGTGCCAGCAGCGCCCGACAGAACACCGGGGAGCTGTTTTTT	CASSARQNTGELFF
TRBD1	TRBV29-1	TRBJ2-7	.	TGCAGCGCAGGGGACAGCTCCTACGAGCAGTACTTC	CSAGDSSYEQYF
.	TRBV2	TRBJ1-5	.	TGTGCCAGCAGTGTTGGCAGGGGAAGCAATCAGCCCCAGCATTTT	CASSVGRGSNQPQHF
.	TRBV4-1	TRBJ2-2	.	TGCGCCAGCAGCCAGAGAAGGGGGACCCACACCGGGGAGCTGTTTTTT	CASSQRRGTHTGELFF
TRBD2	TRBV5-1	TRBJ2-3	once	TGCGCCAGCAGCCCAGGACTAGCCAAGACCACAGATACGCAGTATTTT	CASSPGLAKTTDTQYF
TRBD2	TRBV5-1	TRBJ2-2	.	TGCGCCAGCAGCCCATCACTAGCGGTGACGAACACCGGGGAGCTGTTTTTT	CASSPSLAVTNTGELFF
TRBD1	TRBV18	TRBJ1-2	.	TGTGCCAGCTCACCCCAAGGACAGGGGCCTAACTATGGCTACACCTTC	CASSPQGQGPNYGYTF